The 19 T cell receptor beta chains listed next were all sequenced from one sample in a study of radiotherapy plus CTLA-4 blockade in lung cancer. Clones were sequenced by immunoSEQ multiplex PCR, and TCRdb holds only the in-frame ones, with some missing. In the table there are about 43,000 clones, 60% to 70% of which are singletons. The sample was peripheral blood, taken from a patient treated with radiotherapy plus ipilimumab. The receptors come from a human donor with non-small cell lung cancer who had a partial response to radiotherapy plus ipilimumab.

Note on this clone: Additional DNA sequences in this sample encode the identical CDR3. The chain is built from TRBV4-3 and TRBJ1-4; possibly TRBD1 for D (6 bases). The V gene's germline CDR1 is LGHNA and CDR2 YSLEER. V lost 1 base and J 5 bases, leaving 17 bases between the germline ends. This CDR3 contains 17 residues. CDR3 nucleotides: TGCGCCAGCAGCCAAGGGATTACAGGGACAAGAAATGAAAAACTGTTTTTT. Protein product: CASSQGITGTRNEKLFF.

The CDR3 region has the DNA TGCGCCAGCAGTTACAATTTCAAGGGGGCGAGCTCCTACGAGCAGTACTTC. Protein: CASSYNFKGASSYEQYF. The J gene is TRBJ2-7, the V gene TRBV5-1; TRBD1 agrees at 7 bases. Germline CDR1 is SGHRS and CDR2 is YFSETQ. This CDR3 has 17 residues. The junction had 14 bases not matched to a gene; V was cut back by 5 bases and J by 0 bases.

This chain joins TRBV30 and TRBJ2-6; tentatively, D is TRBD2 (5 bases). The CDR3 covers 15 residues. Trimming took 2 bases from V and 0 from J, leaving 8 bases between them. Germline CDR1 is GTSNPN and CDR2 is SVGIG (reference sequence). CDR3 in amino acids: CAWSLTTSGANVLTF. DNA of the CDR3: TGTGCCTGGAGTTTGACTACCTCTGGGGCCAACGTCCTGACTTTC.

The V call is TRBV15, the J call TRBJ1-2; perhaps TRBD1 as D (5 bases). CDR1 is LNHNV and CDR2 is YYDKDF in the germline V gene (reference sequence). The CDR3 runs to 14 residues. The V and J ends lost 0 bases and 4 bases respectively, with 9 bases between them. CDR3 coding DNA: TGTGCCACCAGCAGAGAGCAGGGAGGCTATGGCTACACCTTC. Protein sequence: CATSREQGGYGYTF.

The rearrangement links TRBV6-5 to TRBJ1-3; D not resolved. V was shortened by 8 bases and J by 3 bases, with 5 bases between the two germline ends. Looked up from germline, CDR1 is MNHEY and CDR2 is SVGAGI. The CDR3 length is 11 residues. The CDR3 is CASGGGNTIYF. CDR3 coding DNA: TGTGCCAGCGGAGGTGGAAACACCATATATTTT.

The rearrangement uses TRBV6-5 and TRBJ1-1, with 8 bases lining up with TRBD1. The ends lost 6 bases at V and 0 bases at J; junction bases unmatched: 3. This CDR3 comprises 14 residues. Looked up from germline, CDR1 is MNHEY and CDR2 is SVGAGI. The DNA for the CDR3 is TGTGCCAGCAGGGGGACAGGCTTGAACACTGAAGCTTTCTTT. Protein: CASRGTGLNTEAFF.

This clone was seen more than once but under ten times. The CDR3 nucleotides are TGTGCCACTACTTCGGGGTGGAGGAACACCGGGGAGCTGTTTTTT. Translating it yields CATTSGWRNTGELFF. The chain uses TRBV15 and TRBJ2-2, with a tentative D call TRBD2 (5 bases). The germline gives CDR1 LNHNV, CDR2 YYDKDF (reference sequence). The CDR3 totals 15 residues. Trimming stripped 9 bases from V and 1 base from J, with 15 bases between.

This clone was picked up a small number of times. J is TRBJ1-4 and V is TRBV9; 7 bases agree with TRBD1. Germline V gene lookup returns CDR1 SGDLS and CDR2 YYNGEE. The CDR3 has 14 amino acids. V was pared by 3 bases and J by 4 bases, with 3 bases of the junction left unmatched. As DNA, the CDR3 is TGTGCCAGCAGCGGCCGGGACAGTAATGAAAAACTGTTTTTT. Translation gives CASSGRDSNEKLFF.

The chain has TRBV7-8 and TRBJ2-6; D uncertain. The V gene lost 4 bases and the J gene lost 2 bases, with 12 bases spanning the gap. Per the germline V gene, CDR1 is SGHVS and CDR2 is FQNEAQ. This CDR3 has 16 amino acids. The DNA of the CDR3 is TGTGCCAGCAGCTCCCAGACACTGACTGGGGCCAACGTCCTGACTTTC. Its protein is CASSSQTLTGANVLTF.

The table lists this clone with a count of one. The chain recombines TRBV7-9 with TRBJ2-2; D possibly corresponds to TRBD1 (6 bases). The CDR3 is 13 amino acids. The germline CDR1 and CDR2 sequences are SEHNR and FQNEAQ (reference sequence). V was pared by 2 bases and J by 5 bases, with 6 bases between. Here the CDR3 DNA reads TGTGCCAGCAGCTTAACAGGGACCGGGGAGCTGTTTTTT. The encoded protein is CASSLTGTGELFF.

The V and J genes are TRBV7-2 and TRBJ1-2; weak D call: TRBD1 (6 bases). From germline, CDR1 is SGHTA and CDR2 FQGNSA. Between the trimmed V and J ends, which lost 1 base and 3 bases, there was a span of 6 bases. The CDR3 is 13 residues long. CDR3 DNA sequence: TGTGCCAGCAGCTTAGGGACAGACTATGGCTACACCTTC. Its protein product is CASSLGTDYGYTF.

The rearrangement joins TRBV29-1 to TRBJ2-3; 11 bases fit TRBD2. Losses at the gene ends were 7 bases for V and 2 bases for J; bases not matched to a gene: 17. Per germline, CDR1 SQVTM and CDR2 ANQGSEA. The CDR3 contains 18 residues. The CDR3 region has the DNA TGCAGCGCCCATAGCGGGAGGGTGAACGCAGATCCCACAGATACGCAGTATTTT. It specifies CSAHSGRVNADPTDTQYF.

The gene calls are TRBV4-1 and TRBJ1-2, with D perhaps TRBD1 (5 bases). This CDR3 spans 17 amino acids. The ends were cut back, 2 bases at V and 0 bases at J, with 16 bases in the middle. CDR1 is MGHRA and CDR2 is YSYEKL in the germline V gene. The CDR3 bases are TGCGCCAGCAGCCAAACACAGGACCTACCCCCTAACTATGGCTACACCTTC. This translates into CASSQTQDLPPNYGYTF.

The rearrangement uses TRBV7-9 and TRBJ2-7, with 7 bases that match TRBD2. The CDR3 contains 13 residues. The germline V gene encodes CDR1 SEHNR and CDR2 FQNEAQ (reference sequence). The V segment lost 6 bases and the J segment 6 bases; nucleotides outside the gene matches: 8. CDR3 bases: TGTGCCAGCAGGGCGGGGGACTGGTCCGAGCAGTACTTC. Translation: CASRAGDWSEQYF.

The J gene is TRBJ2-3, the V gene TRBV6-1, with TRBD2 identical over 16 bases. Per germline, CDR1 MNHNS and CDR2 SASEGT. The CDR3 consists of 17 residues. The trim removed 3 bases at V and 6 bases at J, leaving 6 bases unmatched. CDR3 amino acids: CASSDGTSGGARDTQYF. The DNA for the CDR3 is TGTGCCAGCAGTGACGGGACTAGCGGGGGGGCACGCGATACGCAGTATTTT.

This clone was recorded only once. V gene TRBV5-1 combines with J gene TRBJ2-3; 10 bases match TRBD2. The CDR3 length is 17 residues. Per the germline V gene, CDR1 is SGHRS and CDR2 is YFSETQ. The trim removed 1 base at V and 0 bases at J, leaving 5 bases unmatched. CDR3 DNA sequence: TGCGCCAGCAGCTTGTCGGGACTAGCGTCGAGCACAGATACGCAGTATTTT. The encoded protein is CASSLSGLASSTDTQYF.

This clone was detected only once. The chain employs TRBV6-1 and TRBJ2-1, with D perhaps TRBD1 (5 bases). This CDR3 contains 14 residues. Germline loops: CDR1 MNHNS, CDR2 SASEGT. V was pared by 2 bases and J by 9 bases, with 14 bases between. The chain's CDR3 is CASSERGSRGEQFF. The CDR3 nucleotides are TGTGCCAGCAGTGAAAGGGGTTCAAGAGGTGAGCAGTTCTTC.

The rearrangement uses TRBV6-5 and TRBJ1-2; perhaps TRBD1 as D (6 bases). The germline V gene has CDR1 MNHEY and CDR2 SVGAGI. The V gene lost 4 bases and the J gene lost 4 bases, with 10 bases spanning the gap. The CDR3 length is 13 residues. CDR3 sequence: CASSSDRFYGYTF. The CDR3 DNA sequence: TGTGCCAGCAGTTCCGACAGGTTCTATGGCTACACCTTC.

This rearrangement joins TRBV9 to TRBJ2-4; the D gene is possibly TRBD1 (6 bases). The CDR3 contains 18 residues. Germline assignment: CDR1 SGDLS and CDR2 YYNGEE. V was cut by 0 bases and J by 3 bases, with 19 bases left in between. DNA for the CDR3: TGTGCCAGCAGCGTAGATGCCCACAGGGAAGGAGGCAAAAACATTCAGTACTTC. Translation gives CASSVDAHREGGKNIQYF.